This T cell receptor beta chain was captured by sequencing in a study of T cells in Graves' hyperthyroidism and ophthalmopathy. Whole-study findings and limits: Ophthalmopathy onset followed model prediction by a median around 6.6 months. Most clonotypes expanded in the thyroid (above 0.001) were also present in blood.

In the case of this clonotype: Its antigen is unknown.

Unmatched junction bases numbered 5, after V lost 6 bases and J lost 9 bases. CDR3 length: 13 residues. The germline V gene has CDR1 MNHEY and CDR2 SMNVEV (reference sequence). Regions amplified from RNA transcripts were the TCR beta CDR3 regions. TCR CDR3 regions were first amplified by RT-PCR with HTBI primers. From the multiplex PCR reads, TCRdb called clonotypes with MiXCR, one entry per CDR3 protein. The table includes 650,000 to 850,000 distinct CDR3 sequences, 18% detected once. PBMCs were collected from an approximately 9.5 ml volume of fresh peripheral blood. This receptor was taken from a woman aged 50 to 60 with Graves' hyperthyroidism that later progressed to Graves' ophthalmopathy. This chain links TRBV27 with TRBJ1-6; TRBD1 agrees at 7 bases. The sequenced sample consisted of blood. Here the CDR3 reads CASSRDRASPLHF. As DNA, the CDR3 is TGTGCCAGCAGCCGGGACAGAGCTTCACCCCTCCACTTT.